These 18 T cell receptor beta chains originate from one sample sequenced in a study of T cells expressing NK-cell markers. TCRdb re-called the 5' RACE reads and gives one entry per CDR3 protein, without DNA. The sample totals a few hundred thousand distinct CDR3 sequences. Material: blood T cells: a sorted CD56 or NKG2C T cell subset, CD4+ or CD8+ T cells, or bulk PBMC T cells (not recorded which). The receptors were gathered from a man younger than 35 in good health.

The V call is TRBV24-1, the J call TRBJ1-1; TCRdb indicates TRBD1, and absent DNA this call remains unverified. Germline V gene sequence: CDR1 KGHDR, CDR2 SFDVKD. The CDR3 spans 13 residues. The CDR3 sequence is CATSRGTNTEAFF.

This chain connects TRBV19 to TRBJ1-2; TCRdb's D call of TRBD1 is untestable without DNA. Germline lookup yields CDR1 LNHDA and CDR2 SQIVND (reference sequence). CDR3 length: 15 residues. CDR3 protein: CASSIGQGETYGYTF.

The CDR3 loop reads CASSPARGEKLFF. The chain combines TRBV4-2 with TRBJ1-4; no DNA is available, so the TRBD1 call from TCRdb remains unchecked. The CDR3 totals 13 residues. Looked up from germline, CDR1 is LGHNA and CDR2 is YNFKEQ.

The rearrangement uses TRBV7-8 and TRBJ2-1; as DNA is missing, the TRBD1 call by TCRdb cannot be tested. Germline V gene data show CDR1 as SGHVS and CDR2 as FQNEAQ. This CDR3 is 13 amino acids long. CDR3 sequence: CASSVGTVSEQFF.

The chain has TRBV5-1 and TRBJ1-6. CDR1 SGHRS and CDR2 YFSETQ come from the germline V gene. This CDR3 spans 14 amino acids. This CDR3 reads CASSPTGSNSPLHF.

The chain's CDR3 is CASSLRNRGYEQYF. The chain carries TRBV12-3 or TRBV12-4 and TRBJ2-7; there is no DNA to check the TCRdb D call of TRBD1. CDR3 size: 14 residues.

J is TRBJ2-1 and V is TRBV30; TCRdb designates TRBD1, a call that cannot be tested without DNA. The CDR3 has 14 residues. Germline V gene sequence: CDR1 GTSNPN, CDR2 SVGIG (reference sequence). CDR3 loop: CAWSSGTGGDEQFF.

This chain connects TRBV29-1 to TRBJ2-1; the D call of TRBD1 rests on TCRdb alone, since no DNA is present to check it. This CDR3 region has 15 residues. Germline loops: CDR1 SQVTM, CDR2 ANQGSEA. The CDR3 reads CSVGKGTGGYNEQFF.

The CDR3 region is CASTQTGELFF. This rearrangement joins TRBV6-5 to TRBJ2-2. The CDR3 has 11 amino acids. Germline V gives CDR1 MNHEY, CDR2 SVGAGI.

The chain uses TRBV5-1 and TRBJ2-6; TCRdb designates TRBD1, a call that cannot be tested without DNA. Germline V gene lookup returns CDR1 SGHRS and CDR2 YFSETQ. This CDR3 is built from 17 residues. This CDR3 reads CASRGGSTLSGANVLTF. Variable domain in full (rest from reference TRBV5-1 and TRBJ2-6): KAGVTQTPRYLIKTRGQQVTLSCSPISGHRSVSWYQQTPGQGLQFLFEYFSETQRNKGNFPGRFSGRQFSNSRSEMNVSTLELGDSALYLCASRGGSTLSGANVLTFGAGSRLTVL.

The chain uses TRBV15 and TRBJ2-5; TCRdb's D call, TRBD1, is unchecked because there is no DNA. The CDR3 runs to 16 residues. The germline V gene encodes CDR1 LNHNV and CDR2 YYDKDF (reference sequence). The CDR3 is CATSSIKKQGAETQYF.

This chain uses TRBV5-1 with TRBJ2-3; the TCRdb call, TRBD1, lacks DNA for checking. This CDR3 spans 13 amino acids. Germline V lookup: CDR1 SGHRS, CDR2 YFSETQ. The CDR3: CASNRDRTDTQYF.

The chain links TRBV4-3 to TRBJ2-7; TCRdb's D call of TRBD2 is untestable without DNA. CDR3 length equals 18 residues. From germline, CDR1 is LGHNA and CDR2 YSLEER. The CDR3 sequence is CASSQEGGRGMRSYEQYF.

The rearrangement links TRBV7-6 to TRBJ1-4; TCRdb picks TRBD1, but there is no DNA to check that call. The CDR3 is made up of 13 amino acids. The V gene's germline CDR1 is SGHVS and CDR2 FNYEAQ. CDR3 in amino acids: CASSLAPGEKLFF. The full variable domain, rest sourced from reference TRBV7-6 and TRBJ1-4, is GAGVSQSPRYKVTKRGQDVALRCDPISGHVSLYWYRQALGQGPEFLTYFNYEAQQDKSGLPNDRFSAERPEGSISTLTIQRTEQRDSAMYRCASSLAPGEKLFFGSGTQLSVL.

The rearrangement links TRBV20-1 to TRBJ1-6; absent DNA, TCRdb's TRBD1 call cannot be checked. The CDR3 sequence is 16 residues long. Germline CDR1 DFQATT, CDR2 SNEGSKA (reference sequence). The CDR3 sequence is CSASQAAVDFNSPLHF.

The genes are TRBV18 and TRBJ2-7; checking the TCRdb D call of TRBD2 is not possible without DNA. CDR1 and CDR2 from the germline V gene are KGHSH and LQKENI. The CDR3 runs 16 residues. CDR3 region: CASSPTRQGSAYEQYF.

The rearrangement joins TRBV20-1 to TRBJ2-3. Germline values: CDR1 DFQATT, CDR2 SNEGSKA (reference sequence). CDR3 length: 14 residues. The CDR3 protein is CRASGRVLTDTQYF.

The chain has TRBV7-6 and TRBJ1-1; the D gene TCRdb calls, TRBD1, cannot be checked with no DNA. This CDR3 spans 14 amino acids. Germline values: CDR1 SGHVS, CDR2 FNYEAQ. The CDR3 is CASSPTVMNTEAFF.